The present TCR beta chain was sequenced within a study of cytomegalovirus exposure and HLA in healthy donors. Study-wide results and limits: Most TCR beta V segments were productive about 90% or about 30% of the time in an earlier analysis.

A multiplex PCR was run with 60 Vbeta primers and 13 Jbeta primers. Original data processing: Roughly 83 million unique TCR beta chains, some 10 million of them shared, were counted by a later analysis. Clones were read by immunoSEQ multiplex PCR, and TCRdb kept only the in-frame ones, dropping some. V and J calls and clone size are those listed in that table; D and trimming were worked out from the DNA. The data contain 100,000 to 150,000 clones, roughly 79% of them singletons. The V and J ends lost 2 bases and 4 bases, in that order; junction bases with no gene match: 4. The length of the CDR3 is 16 residues. Per the germline V gene, CDR1 is SGHRS and CDR2 is YFSETQ. In regard to this clone: Its antigen is as yet unknown.

The sample was PBMCs. The chain recombines TRBV5-1 with TRBJ2-3, with 13 positions matching TRBD2. This sequence was found in a young woman in good health and CMV-seronegative. This chain's CDR3 is CASSFGTSGIADTQYF. CDR3 nucleotide sequence: TGCGCCAGCAGCTTCGGGACTAGCGGGATCGCAGATACGCAGTATTTT.